This TCR beta chain is from a study of identical twins. Healthy Caucasians, and only they, were the donors. The CDR3 loop spans 14 amino acids. V was clipped by 6 bases and J by 0 bases, with 11 bases between them. From the 5' RACE reads, TCRdb called clonotypes with MiXCR, one entry per CDR3 protein. Of about 470,000 distinct CDR3 sequences detected, roughly a quarter appear once; the ten largest clones hold around 3%. Another study also made use of these data, one on T cells expressing NK-cell markers. That report adds: Sorted CD3+CD56+NKG2C+, CD3+CD56+NKG2C- and CD3+CD56-NKG2C+ T cells supplied TCR beta repertoires.

Sequencing was done on a sample of CD4+ T cells sorted from blood. The clonotype was recovered from a woman aged 18-29 years in good health. The chain combines TRBV12-3 or TRBV12-4 with TRBJ1-1; D not certain. CDR3 residues: CASRDGPLNTEAFF. CDR3 bases: TGTGCCAGCAGAGATGGACCCTTGAACACTGAAGCTTTCTTT.